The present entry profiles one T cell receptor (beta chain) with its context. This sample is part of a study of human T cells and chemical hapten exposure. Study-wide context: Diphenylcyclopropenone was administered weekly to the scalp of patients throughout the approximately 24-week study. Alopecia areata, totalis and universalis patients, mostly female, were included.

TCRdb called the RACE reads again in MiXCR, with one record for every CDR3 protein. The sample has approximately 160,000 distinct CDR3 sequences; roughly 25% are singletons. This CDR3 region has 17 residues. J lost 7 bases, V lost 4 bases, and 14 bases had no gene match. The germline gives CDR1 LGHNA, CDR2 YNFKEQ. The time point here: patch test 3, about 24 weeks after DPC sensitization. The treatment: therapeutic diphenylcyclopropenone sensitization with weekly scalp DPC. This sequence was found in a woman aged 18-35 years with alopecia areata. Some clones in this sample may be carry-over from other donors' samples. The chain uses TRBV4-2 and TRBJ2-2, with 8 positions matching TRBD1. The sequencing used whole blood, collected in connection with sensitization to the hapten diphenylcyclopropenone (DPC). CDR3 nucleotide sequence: TGTGCCAGCAGCCGACAGTTATGGGACAGGATGAGCGGGGAGCTGTTTTTT. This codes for CASSRQLWDRMSGELFF.